The clone carrying this T cell receptor beta chain turned up a few times. Unique molecular identifiers were used in preparing the TCRbeta library. One entry per CDR3 protein, called by TCRdb with MiXCR from the PCR reads. Of roughly 500,000 distinct CDR3 sequences in the sample, about an eighth were seen once. The record originates from a study of T-cell reconstitution after alpha-beta-depleted transplantation in children. The CDR3 is made up of 15 amino acids. V lost 5 bases and J 5 bases, leaving 18 bases between the germline ends. This clonotype originated in a human donor who donated a stem cell graft to a child with combined immunodeficiency. This sequence joins TRBV12-3 or TRBV12-4 and TRBJ2-5; unclear D gene. The input for sequencing was PBMCs from the stem cell graft donor, taken from the stem cell graft. The CDR3, as DNA: TGTGCCAGCAGTCCACAGAGCCGTCTGGGGGAGACCCAGTACTTC. Amino acid sequence: CASSPQSRLGETQYF.